This T cell receptor beta chain was retrieved from a study of PD-1 blockade in classical Hodgkin lymphoma. Regarding this clone: Its antigen is not identified.

Study outcomes and limitations: TCR diversity rose significantly by C4D1 in CD4+ but not CD8+ cells. It was reported that newly diagnosed patients had less baseline TCR diversity than healthy donors.

All trial patients relapsed after autologous stem cell transplantation. Assay: immunoSEQ multiplex PCR; the TCRdb copy retains only in-frame clones and omits some. The sample shows about 110,000 clones, about 89% of them seen only once. V lost 6 bases and J lost 4, with 22 bases in between. This CDR3 comprises 17 residues. The germline V gene has CDR1 MNHEY and CDR2 SMNVEV (reference sequence). The sequence was collected from a human donor with classical Hodgkin lymphoma. V usage is TRBV27 and J usage is TRBJ2-1; the D gene is possibly TRBD1 (6 bases). The specimen was peripheral blood mononuclear cells (PBMCs), collected before the second cycle of nivolumab. Here the CDR3 reads CASSLRTELGLYNEQFF. The CDR3 DNA reads as TGTGCCAGCAGCTTAAGGACAGAACTCGGCCTATACAATGAGCAGTTCTTC.